These 27 T cell receptor beta chains originate from one sample sequenced in a study of cytomegalovirus exposure and HLA in healthy donors. PCR was performed using 60 Vbeta and 13 Jbeta primers. Clones were sequenced by immunoSEQ multiplex PCR, and TCRdb holds only the in-frame ones, with some missing. The table has 210,000 or so clones, around 86% seen once; the top ten hold over 1%. Source material: PBMCs. Receptors were obtained from a man younger than 45 in good health and CMV-seronegative.

This chain joins TRBV28 and TRBJ2-7, with 10 bases aligning to TRBD1. This CDR3 has 14 residues. After removal of 6 bases from V and 6 bases from J, the junction contained 8 bases not matched to a gene. The germline CDR1 and CDR2 sequences are MDHEN and SYDVKM. CDR3 in amino acids: CASRSGTGVFEQYF. CDR3 in DNA: TGTGCCAGCAGGTCCGGGACAGGGGTCTTCGAGCAGTACTTC.

V gene TRBV5-1 combines with J gene TRBJ1-1; D remains unclear. This CDR3 is built from 13 residues. CDR1 and CDR2 (germline): SGHRS, YFSETQ. With 3 bases removed from V and 0 bases from J, the gap between germline ends came to 6 bases. CDR3 in amino acids: CASSWQVNTEAFF. DNA of the CDR3: TGCGCCAGCAGCTGGCAAGTGAACACTGAAGCTTTCTTT.

This clone was found a few times. The chain carries TRBV5-4 and TRBJ2-2, with D possibly TRBD1 on 7 matching bases. The V and J ends lost 3 bases and 2 bases respectively, with 17 bases between them. CDR3 length equals 17 residues. CDR1 and CDR2 from the germline V gene are SGHNT and YYREEE (reference sequence). The CDR3 sequence: CASSSPAGTANTGELFF. DNA for the CDR3: TGTGCCAGCAGCTCCCCTGCGGGGACAGCTAACACCGGGGAGCTGTTTTTT.

Only a few counts were recorded for this clone. The rearrangement joins TRBV13 to TRBJ2-1, with 14 nucleotides matching TRBD2. This CDR3 is 18 amino acids long. Germline values: CDR1 PRHDT, CDR2 FYEKMQ (reference sequence). The V gene end was trimmed by 5 bases and the J gene end by 8 bases; junction bases not matched to a gene: 14. The CDR3 is CASSLSPYAGLAGDEQFF. The CDR3 DNA sequence: TGTGCCAGCAGCCTCTCTCCGTATGCGGGACTAGCGGGGGATGAGCAGTTCTTC.

The chain combines TRBV28 with TRBJ2-5; 7 bases map to TRBD1. The ends lost 7 bases at V and 4 bases at J; junction bases unmatched: 9. Germline V gene sequence: CDR1 MDHEN, CDR2 SYDVKM. This CDR3 has 14 amino acids. The CDR3: CASNLRGIGETQYF. The CDR3 DNA reads TGTGCCAGCAACCTCAGGGGGATCGGAGAGACCCAGTACTTC.

The rearrangement joins TRBV11-2 to TRBJ1-5; D is unresolved. Germline CDR1 is SGHAT and CDR2 is FQNNGV. There are 14 residues in the CDR3. Trimming stripped 0 bases from V and 6 bases from J, with 9 bases between. The CDR3 DNA sequence: TGTGCCAGCAGCTTAGAGCGGTTGGGTCAGCCCCAGCATTTT. Protein sequence: CASSLERLGQPQHF. Full variable domain (remainder filled in from reference TRBV11-2 and TRBJ1-5): EAGVAQSPRYKIIEKRQSVAFWCNPISGHATLYWYQQILGQGPKLLIQFQNNGVVDDSQLPKDRFSAERLKGVDSTLKIQPAKLEDSAVYLCASSLERLGQPQHFGDGTRLSIL.

This clone has only one observation. The chain links TRBV19 to TRBJ2-5; no reliable D call. The CDR3 spans 12 residues. Between the trimmed V and J ends, which lost 3 bases and 2 bases, there was a span of 4 bases. CDR1 is LNHDA, CDR2 SQIVND, per germline (reference sequence). CDR3 region: CASSMSQETQYF. CDR3 coding DNA: TGTGCCAGTAGTATGTCACAAGAGACCCAGTACTTC.

The chain recombines TRBV19 with TRBJ2-1; possibly TRBD1 for D (5 bases). The V gene lost 5 bases and the J gene lost 9 bases, with 11 bases spanning the gap. Per the germline V gene, CDR1 is LNHDA and CDR2 is SQIVND (reference sequence). The CDR3 spans 12 residues. The CDR3 reads CASSLHRFEQFF. CDR3 nucleotide sequence: TGTGCCAGTAGTCTTCACAGGTTTGAGCAGTTCTTC.

The CDR3 DNA reads TGTGCCAGTAGTATAAGCCCCCCGACAGGGGACTTATATGGCTACACCTTC. Residues: CASSISPPTGDLYGYTF. The rearrangement uses TRBV19 and TRBJ1-2, with TRBD1 matching 8 bases. V dropped 2 bases and J dropped 5; count of bases not matched to a gene: 13. The CDR3 is 17 residues long. Germline V gives CDR1 LNHDA, CDR2 SQIVND (reference sequence).

This clone was counted a single time. The chain couples TRBV15 to TRBJ2-7; TRBD2 agrees at 10 bases. Germline CDR1 reads LNHNV; CDR2 reads YYDKDF (reference sequence). V lost 5 bases and J lost 5; bases outside the gene matches: 12. This CDR3 is 16 amino acids long. The CDR3 reads CATSPWTGTSDNEQYF. The CDR3 nucleotides read TGTGCCACCAGCCCATGGACCGGGACTAGCGATAACGAGCAGTACTTC.

V usage is TRBV4-1 and J usage is TRBJ2-5; D perhaps matches TRBD2 (6 bases). With 2 bases removed from V and 1 base from J, the gap between germline ends came to 11 bases. Germline V gene sequence: CDR1 MGHRA, CDR2 YSYEKL. The CDR3 sequence is 15 residues long. CDR3 nucleotides: TGCGCCAGCAGCCAAAGTACGGGAGTCCAAGAGACCCAGTACTTC. Residues: CASSQSTGVQETQYF.

V is TRBV6-1 and J is TRBJ2-5; the D is unclear. Germline V gene lookup returns CDR1 MNHNS and CDR2 SASEGT. The CDR3 extends over 11 amino acids. V dropped 8 bases and J dropped 5 bases, with 9 bases sitting between them. CDR3 DNA sequence: TGTGCCAGCCATGGTGAGGAGACCCAGTACTTC. Translating it yields CASHGEETQYF.

J is TRBJ2-1 and V is TRBV6-5; TRBD1 matches at 9 bases. With 5 bases clipped from V and 15 bases from J, the junction kept 5 bases outside the gene matches. CDR1 and CDR2 from the germline V gene are MNHEY and SVGAGI. The CDR3 is 11 residues long. CDR3 protein: CASSNRDRVFF. CDR3 bases: TGTGCCAGCAGTAACCGGGACAGGGTGTTCTTC.

The rearrangement links TRBV28 to TRBJ2-5, with TRBD1 matching 9 bases. The CDR3 extends over 14 amino acids. The germline CDR1 and CDR2 sequences are MDHEN and SYDVKM. Trimming removed 6 bases from V and 2 bases from J; junction bases left unmatched: 4. CDR3 loop: CASSHGQGQETQYF. For the CDR3, the DNA is TGTGCCAGCAGCCACGGACAGGGGCAAGAGACCCAGTACTTC. Filled out from reference TRBV28 and TRBJ2-5, the complete variable domain reads DVKVTQSSRYLVKRTGEKVFLECVQDMDHENMFWYRQDPGLGLRLIYFSYDVKMKEKGDIPEGYSVSREKKERFSLILESASTNQTSMYLCASSHGQGQETQYFGPGTRLLVL.

This rearrangement joins TRBV28 to TRBJ2-5; 11 nucleotides agree with TRBD2. Germline loops: CDR1 MDHEN, CDR2 SYDVKM. CDR3 length: 17 residues. V was pared by 7 bases and J by 7 bases, with 17 bases of the junction left unmatched. The CDR3 DNA is TGTGCCAGCACCCCCCAATTAGCGGGAGGGCCATATGTGACCCAGTACTTC. Amino acid sequence: CASTPQLAGGPYVTQYF.

This CDR3 reads CASSFPGSADTQYF. In DNA form, the CDR3 reads TGTGCCAGCAGCTTCCCGGGGTCGGCAGATACGCAGTATTTT. The chain recombines TRBV13 with TRBJ2-3; D might be TRBD2 (5 bases). The CDR3 covers 14 residues. Trimming stripped 3 bases from V and 4 bases from J, with 11 bases between. Per the germline V gene, CDR1 is PRHDT and CDR2 is FYEKMQ (reference sequence).

The V and J genes are TRBV9 and TRBJ2-1; 7 nucleotides align to TRBD1. Germline assignment: CDR1 SGDLS and CDR2 YYNGEE. CDR3 length equals 15 residues. With V trimmed by 1 base and J by 0 bases, 1 base remained unmatched. The DNA of the CDR3 is TGTGCCAGCAGCGTATGGGACAGCTCCTACAATGAGCAGTTCTTC. It codes for CASSVWDSSYNEQFF.

Notes on this clone: The junction departs from the called germline gene at one end, perhaps through a read error. The same CDR3 arises from other DNA sequences in this sample as well. The chain uses TRBV19 and TRBJ1-6, with D possibly being TRBD1 (6 bases). CDR1 and CDR2 from the germline V gene are LNHDA and SQIVND (reference sequence). The CDR3 sequence is 16 residues long. The chain's CDR3 is CASSISPGQGYSPLHF. CDR3 DNA sequence: TGTGCCAGTAGTATTTCTCCGGGGCAGGGGTATTCGCCCCTCCACTTT.

The gene calls are TRBV7-2 and TRBJ2-7, with a tentative D call TRBD1 (6 bases). The CDR3 length is 14 residues. Trimming cost V 2 bases and J 1 base, with 9 bases left between them. CDR1 is SGHTA and CDR2 is FQGNSA in the germline V gene. CDR3 residues: CASSLQGMSYEQYF. CDR3 sequence (DNA): TGTGCCAGCAGCTTACAGGGGATGTCCTACGAGCAGTACTTC.

This chain connects TRBV5-8 to TRBJ1-1; D is unclear. The CDR3 has 13 amino acids. Germline V gene lookup returns CDR1 SGHTS and CDR2 YDEGEE. Trimming left V 4 bases short and J 2 bases short, with 9 bases between. In nucleotides, the CDR3 is TGTGCCAGCAGCATCGACACCAACACTGAAGCTTTCTTT. As protein: CASSIDTNTEAFF.

The V gene is TRBV19, the J gene TRBJ2-7; D call uncertain. V was trimmed by 4 bases and J by 3 bases, leaving 10 bases between them. Germline CDR1 reads LNHDA; CDR2 reads SQIVND (reference sequence). This CDR3 spans 13 amino acids. DNA of the CDR3: TGTGCCAGTAGTACTTGGTCGGGCTACGAGCAGTACTTC. It codes for CASSTWSGYEQYF.

The V gene is TRBV7-2, the J gene TRBJ1-2, with a tentative D call TRBD1 (6 bases). The CDR3 totals 13 residues. V dropped 4 bases and J dropped 5 bases, with 11 bases sitting between them. CDR1 SGHTA and CDR2 FQGNSA come from the germline V gene. The CDR3 sequence is CASSSGQTYGYTF. CDR3 DNA: TGTGCCAGCAGCTCCGGACAGACGTATGGCTACACCTTC.

The V call is TRBV6-1, the J call TRBJ1-1; D unresolved. Per the germline V gene, CDR1 is MNHNS and CDR2 is SASEGT. The V end lost 6 bases, the J end lost 1 base, and 6 bases lay between the germline ends. The CDR3 totals 12 residues. CDR3 protein: CASSRKNTEAFF. The CDR3 DNA reads TGTGCCAGCAGCAGAAAGAACACTGAAGCTTTCTTT.

The CDR3 nucleotides read TGTGCCAGCAGCCCATTCGGACAGGCCTCCTACGAGCAGTACTTC. Translation: CASSPFGQASYEQYF. The chain is built from TRBV11-2 and TRBJ2-7; 7 bases line up with TRBD1. This CDR3 spans 15 amino acids. Germline CDR1 is SGHAT and CDR2 is FQNNGV. V was clipped by 5 bases and J by 0 bases; unmatched bases: 7.

As regards this clone: An end of the junction differs from the germline gene, which may be a read error. The chain uses TRBV4-2 and TRBJ2-7; weak D call: TRBD1 (6 bases). The V gene's germline CDR1 is LGHNA and CDR2 YNFKEQ. There are 18 residues in the CDR3. The CDR3 reads CASSQEGFNRVSNYKQYF. Here the CDR3 DNA reads TGTGCCAGCAGCCAAGAAGGTTTTAACAGGGTTTCGAACTACAAGCAGTACTTC.

The chain is built from TRBV7-2 and TRBJ2-2; TRBD1 matches 7 bases. V dropped 2 bases and J dropped 7; count of bases not matched to a gene: 7. CDR3 length equals 15 residues. The germline V gene encodes CDR1 SGHTA and CDR2 FQGNSA. CDR3 nucleotide sequence: TGTGCCAGCAGCTTACGACAGGGATGGGTCGGGGAGCTGTTTTTT. Translated, it gives CASSLRQGWVGELFF.

This sequence joins TRBV10-3 and TRBJ1-2; no firm D call. Germline CDR1 and CDR2: ENHRY and SYGVKD. The CDR3 has 13 residues. Trimming shortened V by 0 bases and J by 6 bases, and 8 bases separated the two germline ends. The CDR3 bases are TGTGCCATCAGTGAGTCCCAAGGAGATGGCTACACCTTC. The encoded protein is CAISESQGDGYTF.